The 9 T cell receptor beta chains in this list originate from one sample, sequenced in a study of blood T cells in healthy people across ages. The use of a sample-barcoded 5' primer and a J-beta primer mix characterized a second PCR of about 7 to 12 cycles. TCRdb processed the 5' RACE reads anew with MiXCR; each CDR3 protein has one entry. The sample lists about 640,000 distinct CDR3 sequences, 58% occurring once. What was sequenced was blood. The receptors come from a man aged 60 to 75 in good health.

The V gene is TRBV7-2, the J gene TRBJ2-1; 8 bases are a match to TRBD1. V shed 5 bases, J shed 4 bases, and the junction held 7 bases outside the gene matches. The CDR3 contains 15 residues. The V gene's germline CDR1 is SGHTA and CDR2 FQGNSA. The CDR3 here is CASSRQGSLYNEQFF. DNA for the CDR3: TGTGCCAGCAGCCGACAGGGGTCCCTATACAATGAGCAGTTCTTC.

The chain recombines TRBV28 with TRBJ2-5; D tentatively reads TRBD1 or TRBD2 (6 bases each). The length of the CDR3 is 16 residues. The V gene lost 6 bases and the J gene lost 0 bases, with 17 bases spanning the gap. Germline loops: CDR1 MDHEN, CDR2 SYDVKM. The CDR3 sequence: CASSPPRGHYQETQYF. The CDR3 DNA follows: TGTGCCAGCAGCCCCCCACGGGGGCATTACCAAGAGACCCAGTACTTC.

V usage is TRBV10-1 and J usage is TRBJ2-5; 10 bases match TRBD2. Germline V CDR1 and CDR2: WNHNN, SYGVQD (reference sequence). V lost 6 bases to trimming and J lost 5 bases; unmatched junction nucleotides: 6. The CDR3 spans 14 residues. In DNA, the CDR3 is TGCGCCAGCAGCAAGGGACTAGCGCCGGAGACCCAGTACTTC. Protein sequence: CASSKGLAPETQYF.

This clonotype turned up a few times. This CDR3 reads CASSYSSLAGHSKTQYF. The CDR3 nucleotides read TGTGCCAGCAGTTACTCGAGTCTAGCGGGCCACTCGAAGACCCAGTACTTC. V and J are TRBV6-6 and TRBJ2-5; 8 positions agree with TRBD2. Germline trimming cut 0 bases from V and 6 bases from J; bases unmatched to any gene: 12. The CDR3 consists of 17 residues. The V gene's germline CDR1 is MNHNY and CDR2 SVGAGI (reference sequence).

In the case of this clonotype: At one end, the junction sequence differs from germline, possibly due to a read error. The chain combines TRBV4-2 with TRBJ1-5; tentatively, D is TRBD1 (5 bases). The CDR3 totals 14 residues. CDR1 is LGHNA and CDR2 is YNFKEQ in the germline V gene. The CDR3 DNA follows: TGTGCCAACAGCCCGGGACCGGTCAATCAGCCCCAGCATTTT. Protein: CANSPGPVNQPQHF.

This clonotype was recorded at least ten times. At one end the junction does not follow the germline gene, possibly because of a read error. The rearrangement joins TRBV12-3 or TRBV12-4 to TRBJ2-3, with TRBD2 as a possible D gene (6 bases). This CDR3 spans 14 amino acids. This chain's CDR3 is CASSFGGTADTEYF. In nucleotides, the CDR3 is TGTGCCAGCAGTTTTGGGGGGACCGCAGATACGGAGTATTTT.

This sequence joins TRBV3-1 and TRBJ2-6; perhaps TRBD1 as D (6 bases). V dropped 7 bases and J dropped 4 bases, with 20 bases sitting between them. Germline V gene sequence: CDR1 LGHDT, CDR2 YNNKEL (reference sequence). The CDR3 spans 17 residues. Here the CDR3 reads CASNLRQGIGGANVLTF. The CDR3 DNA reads TGTGCCAGCAACTTAAGGCAGGGGATTGGCGGGGCCAACGTCCTGACTTTC.

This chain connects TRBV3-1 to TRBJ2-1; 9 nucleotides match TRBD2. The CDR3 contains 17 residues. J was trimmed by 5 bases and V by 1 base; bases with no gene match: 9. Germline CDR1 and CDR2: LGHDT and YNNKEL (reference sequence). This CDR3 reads CASSQGSGTSRNNEQFF. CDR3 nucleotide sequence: TGTGCCAGCAGCCAAGGGTCCGGGACTAGCAGAAACAATGAGCAGTTCTTC.

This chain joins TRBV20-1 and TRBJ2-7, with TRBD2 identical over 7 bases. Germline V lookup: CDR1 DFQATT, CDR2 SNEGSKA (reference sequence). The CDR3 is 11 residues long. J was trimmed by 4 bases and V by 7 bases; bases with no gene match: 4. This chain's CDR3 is CSGVLAYEQYF. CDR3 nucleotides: TGCAGTGGCGTACTAGCGTACGAGCAGTACTTC.